The entry that follows covers one T cell receptor beta chain sequence. Its antigen is unknown. Germline trimming cut 4 bases from V and 1 base from J; bases unmatched to any gene: 2. This CDR3 contains 15 residues. Germline V lookup: CDR1 KGHSH, CDR2 LQKENI. This sample stems from a study of human T cells and chemical hapten exposure. Study background: Throughout a study of roughly 24 weeks, patients underwent weekly scalp administration of diphenylcyclopropenone doses.

General study points: Every donor had alopecia, and their immune response may therefore differ from healthy people's.

Time point here: pre-sensitization, week 0. The treatment: therapeutic diphenylcyclopropenone sensitization with weekly scalp DPC. Alopecia patients between 18 and 70 years old and suitable for DPC were used as donors. In the authors' workflow: 96,000 or so TCRs per sample was the median, with a range of 23,224 to 690,600. From the RACE reads, TCRdb called clonotypes with MiXCR, one entry per CDR3 protein. What appears here as the V and J calls and clone size reflects TCRdb's work, not the paper's. The sample consists of approximately 77,000 distinct CDR3 sequences, approximately 14% of them appearing once.

The chain recombines TRBV18 with TRBJ1-1; TRBD1 agrees at 11 bases. This clonotype was sampled from a woman in her forties or fifties with alopecia areata. Some clones in this sample may be carry-over from other donors' samples. Specimen: whole blood, collected in connection with sensitization to the hapten diphenylcyclopropenone (DPC). CDR3 bases: TGTGCCAGCTCACAGGGACAGGGGGAGAACACTGAAGCTTTCTTT. Translated: CASSQGQGENTEAFF.